Listed here are 9 T cell receptor beta chains from one sample, sequenced in a study of regulatory T cells in long-lasting Graves disease. HTBI primers from iRepertoire and Arm-PCR of CDR3 regions yielded the TCR beta libraries. TCRdb ran MiXCR on the multiplex PCR reads and lists one entry per CDR3 protein. The sample has about 620,000 distinct CDR3 sequences; about 16% are singletons. Time point denoted: newly diagnosed GD, antithyroid drugs for less than 3 months. The authors made the TCR library using RNA they extracted from PBMCs. This sample also belongs to another study, concerning T cells in Graves' hyperthyroidism and ophthalmopathy.

The sequencing here drew on peripheral blood mononuclear cells (PBMCs), taken at new diagnosis, from a patient treated with antithyroid drugs. These receptors all stem from a woman between 25 and 40 years old with Graves disease.

In this sample, this clonotype turned up a few times. CDR3 coding DNA: TGTGCCTGGTATTACTCCTATGGCTACACCTTC. Translating it yields CAWYYSYGYTF. The chain uses TRBV30 and TRBJ1-2; D uncertain. In germline, CDR1 is GTSNPN, CDR2 SVGIG (reference sequence). V dropped 5 bases and J dropped 4 bases, with 8 bases sitting between them. This CDR3 has 11 amino acids.

This chain joins TRBV10-3 and TRBJ2-7; 7 bases are shared with TRBD2. The CDR3 totals 14 residues. Germline V lookup: CDR1 ENHRY, CDR2 SYGVKD. J was trimmed by 1 base and V by 11 bases; bases with no gene match: 11. This CDR3 reads CAVGSRETSYEQYF. CDR3 DNA: TGTGCCGTCGGATCGCGGGAGACTTCCTACGAGCAGTACTTC.

This clonotype has only a few counts. CDR3 in amino acids: CASSPTTSNDEQFF. For the CDR3, the DNA is TGTGCCAGCAGCCCGACTACTAGTAACGATGAGCAGTTCTTC. The V and J genes are TRBV7-3 and TRBJ2-1; TRBD2 is a possible D gene (5 bases). With 5 bases removed from V and 8 bases from J, the gap between germline ends came to 16 bases. This CDR3 has 14 amino acids. Germline V gene lookup returns CDR1 SGHTA and CDR2 FQGTGA.

The genes are TRBV7-6 and TRBJ1-5; possible D gene TRBD1, 6 bases. This CDR3 has 18 residues. Trimming cost V 6 bases and J 2 bases, with 23 bases left between them. Germline lookup yields CDR1 SGHVS and CDR2 FNYEAQ. As DNA, the CDR3 is TGTGCCAGCAGTCGGTACGGGGGCTTTGGCACTGGCAATCAGCCCCAGCATTTT. Protein: CASSRYGGFGTGNQPQHF. The full variable domain, in which reference TRBV7-6 and TRBJ1-5 provide the parts outside the CDR3, is GAGVSQSPRYKVTKRGQDVALRCDPISGHVSLYWYRQALGQGPEFLTYFNYEAQQDKSGLPNDRFSAERPEGSISTLTIQRTEQRDSAMYRCASSRYGGFGTGNQPQHFGDGTRLSIL.

This clonotype was seen repeatedly, ten times or more. The rearrangement links TRBV20-1 to TRBJ2-7, with 8 bases that match TRBD1. CDR1 and CDR2 (germline): DFQATT, SNEGSKA (reference sequence). This CDR3 is 12 amino acids long. Trimming removed 6 bases from V and 6 bases from J; junction bases left unmatched: 7. The chain's CDR3 is CSARRTGTEQYF. CDR3 sequence (DNA): TGCAGTGCGCGGCGGACAGGGACCGAGCAGTACTTC.

This clonotype has only a few counts. The chain has TRBV9 and TRBJ2-5; weak D call: TRBD1 (6 bases). CDR1 and CDR2 from the germline V gene are SGDLS and YYNGEE. With 4 bases removed from V and 5 bases from J, the gap between germline ends came to 18 bases. The CDR3 extends over 15 amino acids. DNA of the CDR3: TGTGCCAGCAGCTTAGGGGGACCATCGGTGGAGACCCAGTACTTC. Its protein product is CASSLGGPSVETQYF.

Ten or more counts support this clonotype. This chain uses TRBV6-2 or TRBV6-3 with TRBJ2-1, with D unclear. The CDR3 contains 14 residues. Germline V lookup: CDR1 MNHEY, CDR2 SVGEGT. The V and J ends lost 2 bases and 0 bases respectively, with 5 bases between them. CDR3 nucleotide sequence: TGTGCCAGCAGTTACCAGGACTCCTACAATGAGCAGTTCTTC. It translates to CASSYQDSYNEQFF.

The chain carries TRBV9 and TRBJ2-7; D is undetermined. This CDR3 has 14 residues. Per germline, CDR1 SGDLS and CDR2 YYNGEE. V was clipped by 0 bases and J by 2 bases, with 9 bases between them. CDR3 bases: TGTGCCAGCAGCGTAGAAGCAGGTGCCTACGAGCAGTACTTC. This codes for CASSVEAGAYEQYF.

V is TRBV6-2 or TRBV6-3 and J is TRBJ2-1; perhaps D is TRBD1 or TRBD2 (6 bases each). The V end was cut by 6 bases, the J end by 8 bases, with 14 bases between. The CDR3 is made up of 13 amino acids. The V gene's germline CDR1 is MNHEY and CDR2 SVGEGT. The CDR3 loop reads CASRPRGRYEQFF. CDR3 nucleotide sequence: TGTGCCAGCAGACCCCGGGGGCGGTATGAGCAGTTCTTC.